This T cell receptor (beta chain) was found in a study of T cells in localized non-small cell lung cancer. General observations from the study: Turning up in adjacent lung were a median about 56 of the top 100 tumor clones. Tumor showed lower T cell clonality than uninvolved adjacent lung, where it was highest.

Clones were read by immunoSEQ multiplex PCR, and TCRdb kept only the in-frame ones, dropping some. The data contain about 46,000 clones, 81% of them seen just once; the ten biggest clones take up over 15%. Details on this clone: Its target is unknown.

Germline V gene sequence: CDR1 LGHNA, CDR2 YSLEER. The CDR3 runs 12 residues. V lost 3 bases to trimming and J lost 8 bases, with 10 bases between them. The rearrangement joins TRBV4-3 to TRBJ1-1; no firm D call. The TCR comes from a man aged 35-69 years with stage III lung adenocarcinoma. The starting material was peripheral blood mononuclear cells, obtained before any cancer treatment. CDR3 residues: CASSQAGVEAFF. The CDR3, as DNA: TGCGCCAGCAGCCAGGCCGGGGTCGAAGCTTTCTTT.